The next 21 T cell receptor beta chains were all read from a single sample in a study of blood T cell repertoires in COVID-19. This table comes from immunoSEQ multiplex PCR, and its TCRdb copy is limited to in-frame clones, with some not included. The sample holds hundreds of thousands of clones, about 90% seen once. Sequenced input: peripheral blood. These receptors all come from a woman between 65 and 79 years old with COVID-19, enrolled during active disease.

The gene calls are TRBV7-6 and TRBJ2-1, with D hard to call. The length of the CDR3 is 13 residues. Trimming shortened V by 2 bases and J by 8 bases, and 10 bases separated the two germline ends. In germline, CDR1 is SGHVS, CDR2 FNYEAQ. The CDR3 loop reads CASSLSWAHEQFF. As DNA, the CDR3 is TGTGCCAGCAGCTTATCCTGGGCCCATGAGCAGTTCTTC.

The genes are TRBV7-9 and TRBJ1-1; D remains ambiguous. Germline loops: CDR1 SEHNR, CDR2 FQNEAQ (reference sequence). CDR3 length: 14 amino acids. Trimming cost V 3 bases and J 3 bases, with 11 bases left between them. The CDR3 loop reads CASSFAGIDTEAFF. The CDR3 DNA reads TGTGCCAGCAGCTTCGCGGGGATCGACACTGAAGCTTTCTTT.

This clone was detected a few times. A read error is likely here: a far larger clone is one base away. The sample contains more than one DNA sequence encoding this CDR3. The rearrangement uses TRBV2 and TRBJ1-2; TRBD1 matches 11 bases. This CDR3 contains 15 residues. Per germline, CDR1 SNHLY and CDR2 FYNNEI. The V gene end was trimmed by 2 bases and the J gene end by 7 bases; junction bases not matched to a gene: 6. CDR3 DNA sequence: TGTGCCAGCAGTGAAAGGGGACAGGGGGGGGGTGGCTACACCTTC. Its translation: CASSERGQGGGGYTF.

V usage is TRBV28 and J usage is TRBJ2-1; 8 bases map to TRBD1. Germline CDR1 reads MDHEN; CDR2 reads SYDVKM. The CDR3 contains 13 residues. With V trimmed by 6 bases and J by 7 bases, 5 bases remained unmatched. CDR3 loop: CASRNTGGNEQFF. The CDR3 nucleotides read TGTGCCAGCAGAAACACAGGGGGGAATGAGCAGTTCTTC.

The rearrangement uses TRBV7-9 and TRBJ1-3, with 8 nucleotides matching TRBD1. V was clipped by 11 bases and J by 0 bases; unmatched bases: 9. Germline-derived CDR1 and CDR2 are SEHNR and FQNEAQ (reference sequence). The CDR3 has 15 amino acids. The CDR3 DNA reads TGTGCCGGTGGGGACAGGCTCATCTCTGGAAACACCATATATTTT. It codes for CAGGDRLISGNTIYF.

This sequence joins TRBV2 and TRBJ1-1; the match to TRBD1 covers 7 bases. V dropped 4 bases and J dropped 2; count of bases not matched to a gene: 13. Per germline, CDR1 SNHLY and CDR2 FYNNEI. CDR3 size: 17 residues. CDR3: CASSGDTTRGSNTEAFF. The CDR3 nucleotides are TGTGCCAGCAGTGGGGATACGACCAGGGGGTCAAACACTGAAGCTTTCTTT.

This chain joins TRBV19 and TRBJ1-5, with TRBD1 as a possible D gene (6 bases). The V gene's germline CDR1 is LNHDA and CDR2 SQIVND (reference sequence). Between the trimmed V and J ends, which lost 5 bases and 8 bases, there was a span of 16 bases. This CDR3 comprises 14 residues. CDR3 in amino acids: CASSPRQGREPQHF. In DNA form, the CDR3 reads TGTGCCAGTAGTCCGCGTCAGGGGCGGGAGCCCCAGCATTTT.

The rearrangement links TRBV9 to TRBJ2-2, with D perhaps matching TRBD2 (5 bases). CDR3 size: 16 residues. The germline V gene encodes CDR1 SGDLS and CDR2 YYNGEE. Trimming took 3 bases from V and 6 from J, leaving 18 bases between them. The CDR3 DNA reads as TGTGCCAGCAGCGCCGAGGAGCGGCCGAGGCCCGGGGAGCTGTTTTTT. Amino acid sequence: CASSAEERPRPGELFF. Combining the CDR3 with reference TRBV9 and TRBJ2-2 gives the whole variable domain DSGVTQTPKHLITATGQRVTLRCSPRSGDLSVYWYQQSLDQGLQFLIQYYNGEERAKGNILERFSAQQFPDLHSELNLSSLELGDSALYFCASSAEERPRPGELFFGEGSRLTVL.

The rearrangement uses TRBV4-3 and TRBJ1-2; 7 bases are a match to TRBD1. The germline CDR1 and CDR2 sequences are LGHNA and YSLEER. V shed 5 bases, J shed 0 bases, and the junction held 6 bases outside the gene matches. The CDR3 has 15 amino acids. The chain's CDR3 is CASSSRQGSNYGYTF. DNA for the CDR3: TGCGCCAGCAGCTCCCGACAGGGATCTAACTATGGCTACACCTTC.

The CDR3 spells CATQGEKIRDYGYTF. The CDR3 DNA reads TGTGCCACTCAGGGGGAGAAAATCAGGGACTATGGCTACACCTTC. The V gene is TRBV10-3, the J gene TRBJ1-2, with 7 bases that match TRBD1. After removal of 10 bases from V and 3 bases from J, the junction contained 14 bases not matched to a gene. Germline V gene sequence: CDR1 ENHRY, CDR2 SYGVKD. The CDR3 consists of 15 residues.

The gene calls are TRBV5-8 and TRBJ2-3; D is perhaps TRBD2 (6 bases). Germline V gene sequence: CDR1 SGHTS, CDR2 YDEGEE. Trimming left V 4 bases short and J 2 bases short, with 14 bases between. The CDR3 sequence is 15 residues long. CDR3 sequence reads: CASSNQGLTTDTQYF. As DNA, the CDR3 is TGTGCCAGCAGCAACCAGGGACTCACCACAGATACGCAGTATTTT. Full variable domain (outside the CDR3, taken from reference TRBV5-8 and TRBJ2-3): EAGVTQSPTHLIKTRGQQATLRCSPISGHTSVYWYQQALGLGLQFLLWYDEGEERNRGNFPPRFSGRQFPNYSSELNVNALELEDSALYLCASSNQGLTTDTQYFGPGTRLTVL.

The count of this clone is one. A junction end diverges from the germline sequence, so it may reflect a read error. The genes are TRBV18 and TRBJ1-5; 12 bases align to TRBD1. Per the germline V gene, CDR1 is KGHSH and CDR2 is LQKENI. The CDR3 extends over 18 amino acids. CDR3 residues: CASSPPGQGAGSNQPQHF. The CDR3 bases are TGTGCCAGCTCTCCACCGGGACAGGGGGCTGGCAGCAATCAGCCCCAGCATTTT. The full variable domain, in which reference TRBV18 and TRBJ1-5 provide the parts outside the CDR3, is NAGVMQNPRHLVRRRGQEARLRCSPMKGHSHVYWYRQLPEEGLKFMVYLQKENIIDESGMPKERFSAEFPKEGPSILRIQQVVRGDSAAYFCASSPPGQGAGSNQPQHFGDGTRLSIL.

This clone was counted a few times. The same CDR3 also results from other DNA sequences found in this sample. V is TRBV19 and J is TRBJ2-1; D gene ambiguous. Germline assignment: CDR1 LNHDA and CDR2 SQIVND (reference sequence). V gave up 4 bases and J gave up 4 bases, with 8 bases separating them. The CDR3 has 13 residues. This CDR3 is CASSTSRYNEQFF. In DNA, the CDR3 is TGTGCCAGTAGTACCTCTAGATACAATGAGCAGTTCTTC.

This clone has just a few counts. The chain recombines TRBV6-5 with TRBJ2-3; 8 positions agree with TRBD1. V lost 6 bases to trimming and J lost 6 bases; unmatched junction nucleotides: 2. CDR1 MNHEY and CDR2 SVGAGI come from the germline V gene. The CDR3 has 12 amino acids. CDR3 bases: TGTGCCAGCAGGACAGGGGCGGATACGCAGTATTTT. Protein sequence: CASRTGADTQYF.

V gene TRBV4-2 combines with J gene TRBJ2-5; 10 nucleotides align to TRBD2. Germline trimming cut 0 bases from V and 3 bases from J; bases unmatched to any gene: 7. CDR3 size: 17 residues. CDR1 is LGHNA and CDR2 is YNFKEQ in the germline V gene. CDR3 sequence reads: CASSQDWIAGGEETQYF. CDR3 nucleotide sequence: TGTGCCAGCAGCCAAGATTGGATAGCGGGGGGTGAAGAGACCCAGTACTTC.

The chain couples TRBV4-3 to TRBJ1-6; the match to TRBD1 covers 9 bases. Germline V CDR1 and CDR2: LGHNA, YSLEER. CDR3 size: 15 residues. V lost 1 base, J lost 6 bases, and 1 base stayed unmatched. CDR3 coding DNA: TGCGCCAGCAGCCAAGGGGGACAGGGTAATTCACCCCTCCACTTT. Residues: CASSQGGQGNSPLHF.

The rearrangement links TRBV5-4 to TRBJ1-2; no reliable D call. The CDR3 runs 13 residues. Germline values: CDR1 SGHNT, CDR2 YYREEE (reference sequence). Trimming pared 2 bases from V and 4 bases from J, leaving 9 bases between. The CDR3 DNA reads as TGTGCCAGCAGCTTTGGCCAGCGCTATGGCTACACCTTC. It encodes CASSFGQRYGYTF.

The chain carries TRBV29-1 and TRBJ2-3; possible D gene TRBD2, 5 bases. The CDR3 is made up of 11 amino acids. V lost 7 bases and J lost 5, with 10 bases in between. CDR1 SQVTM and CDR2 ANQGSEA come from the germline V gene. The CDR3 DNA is TGCAGCGCTGAGGCGGGAGATACGCAGTATTTT. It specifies CSAEAGDTQYF.

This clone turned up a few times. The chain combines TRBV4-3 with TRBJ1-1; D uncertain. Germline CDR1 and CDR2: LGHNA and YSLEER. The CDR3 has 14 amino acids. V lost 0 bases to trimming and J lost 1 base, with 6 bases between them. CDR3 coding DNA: TGCGCCAGCAGCCAAGATAACAGGAACACTGAAGCTTTCTTT. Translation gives CASSQDNRNTEAFF.

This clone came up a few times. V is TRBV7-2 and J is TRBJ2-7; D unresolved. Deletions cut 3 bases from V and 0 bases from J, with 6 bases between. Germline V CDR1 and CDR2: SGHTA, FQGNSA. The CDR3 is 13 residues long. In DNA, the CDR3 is TGTGCCAGCAGCTTTGCGATCTCCTACGAGCAGTACTTC. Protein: CASSFAISYEQYF.

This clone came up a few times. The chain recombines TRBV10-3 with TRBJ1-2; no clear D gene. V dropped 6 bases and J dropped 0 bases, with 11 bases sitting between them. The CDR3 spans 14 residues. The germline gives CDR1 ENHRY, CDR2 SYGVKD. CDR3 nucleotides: TGTGCCATCAGCACTACAACTCCTAACTATGGCTACACCTTC. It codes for CAISTTTPNYGYTF.